The clone carrying this T cell receptor (beta chain) showed up many times. Its antigen remains unknown. This CDR3 has 15 residues. Between the trimmed V and J ends, which lost 6 bases and 4 bases, there was a span of 15 bases. The data belong to a study of T cells after yellow fever vaccination. Findings of the study overall: Subsequent booster samples again held most clones from primary vaccination (96% CD4, 88% CD8).

Conversion of TCR transcripts into cDNA relied on 5'RACE template switching, which added a universal primer site and UMIs. TCRdb called the 5' RACE reads again in MiXCR, with one record for every CDR3 protein. The table records hundreds of thousands of distinct CDR3 sequences, around a sixth of them present only once. This sequence was found in a man between 18 and 35 years old who received the YFV17D yellow fever vaccine. The sample in question was PBMCs, obtained 4 to 5 days after the first yellow fever vaccination. The V gene is TRBV12-3 or TRBV12-4, the J gene TRBJ2-2; the D is unclear. The DNA for the CDR3 is TGTGCCAGCAGCCAAGACACCTTTACCACCGGGGAGCTGTTTTTT. Encoded protein: CASSQDTFTTGELFF.